This TCR beta chain was profiled in a study of beta chain features in type 1 diabetes. The CDR3 extends over 14 amino acids. CDR1 is MGHDK and CDR2 is SYGVNS in the germline V gene. The ends were cut back, 3 bases at V and 1 base at J, with 9 bases in the middle. The table lists this clone with a few counts. The antigen is unknown. Findings and limits, study-wide: Shorter TCRB CDR3s, moderately but significantly so, marked every one of the four CD4+ subsets in Type 1 diabetes patients. The question left open here concerned HLA type influencing TCRB rearrangement.

Researchers reported sorting CD4+ naive, central memory, regulatory and stem cell-like memory cells via CD45RO/CCR7/CD25/CD127/CD95/CD27. What was sequenced were expressed TCRB transcripts, since all of the isolated RNA had been reverse transcribed. Generated by immunoSEQ multiplex PCR, the TCRdb table keeps only in-frame clones and is missing some. The data contain around 650,000 clones, roughly 12% of them seen just once; the ten biggest clones take up 0.095% to 0.15%. Material for sequencing was naive CD4+ T cells from blood. This TCR derives from a man aged 25-45 years with type 1 diabetes. The V and J genes are TRBV25-1 and TRBJ1-2; unclear D gene. For the CDR3, the DNA is TGTGCCAGCAGTGAGGATGAGGGTAACTATGGCTACACCTTC. Its protein product is CASSEDEGNYGYTF.